A selection of T cell receptor beta chains follows, all from one sample in a study of T cell responses to AZD1222 COVID-19 vaccine. Profiled with immunoSEQ multiplex PCR; TCRdb holds only in-frame clones, not every one. The table lists some 170,000 clones, around 92% of them singletons. Sequenced here: peripheral blood, sampled 28 days after the second AZD1222 dose. The receptors were gathered from an adult who received the AZD1222 COVID-19 vaccine. CDR3s include the opening cysteine and the closing phenylalanine or tryptophan. A D gene is named only where the DNA matches it firmly. Some rows mark clone size as missing; the rest say once, few, many or name a class of expanded clone.

clone size	V gene	J gene	D gene	CDR3 protein	CDR3 DNA
.	TRBV9	TRBJ1-5	.	CASSVGGGDGEQPQHF	TGTGCCAGCAGCGTAGGTGGAGGGGATGGTGAGCAGCCCCAGCATTTT
.	TRBV9	TRBJ1-1	TRBD1	CASSVGTGGSGAFF	TGTGCCAGCAGCGTAGGGACAGGGGGCTCAGGAGCTTTCTTT
.	TRBV11-2	TRBJ1-1	.	CASSQENTEAFF	TGTGCCAGCAGCCAAGAGAACACTGAAGCTTTCTTT
.	TRBV27	TRBJ1-1	.	CASSWAVNTEAFF	TGTGCCAGCAGTTGGGCAGTGAACACTGAAGCTTTCTTT
.	TRBV11-2	TRBJ2-2	TRBD1	CASSSPGQGPTGELFF	TGTGCCAGCAGCTCCCCTGGACAGGGGCCCACCGGGGAGCTGTTTTTT
.	TRBV27	TRBJ2-5	.	CASRAPREQETQYF	TGTGCCAGCAGGGCCCCCAGGGAACAAGAGACCCAGTACTTC
.	TRBV28	TRBJ1-2	.	CASSEGNKDYGYTF	TGTGCCAGCAGTGAAGGGAATAAGGACTATGGCTACACCTTC
.	TRBV5-4	TRBJ2-1	.	CASSLYRSSHNEQFF	TGTGCCAGCAGCTTATACAGATCATCCCACAATGAGCAGTTCTTC
.	TRBV9	TRBJ1-2	TRBD1	CASSAGTEGYTF	TGTGCCAGCAGCGCCGGGACAGAAGGCTACACCTTC
.	TRBV6-6	TRBJ1-1	TRBD1	CASKGGQAGTEAFF	TGTGCCAGCAAAGGAGGACAGGCCGGAACTGAAGCTTTCTTT
.	TRBV27	TRBJ1-1	TRBD1	CASRRQGAAGTEAFF	TGTGCCAGCAGACGACAGGGGGCGGCCGGCACTGAAGCTTTCTTT
.	TRBV6-2/TRBV6-3	TRBJ2-1	TRBD1	CASSTDRESGYNEQFF	TGTGCCAGCAGTACGGACAGGGAAAGTGGATACAATGAGCAGTTCTTC
.	TRBV27	TRBJ2-2	.	CASSSSGSTGELFF	TGTGCCAGCAGTTCCTCGGGGAGCACCGGGGAGCTGTTTTTT
.	TRBV19	TRBJ1-5	TRBD1	CASSGQGGNQPQHF	TGTGCCAGCAGCGGACAGGGGGGCAATCAGCCCCAGCATTTT
.	TRBV6-5	TRBJ2-7	.	CASSLRGTYEQYF	TGTGCCAGCAGCCTCAGGGGTACCTACGAGCAGTACTTC
.	TRBV5-1	TRBJ1-1	TRBD1	CASSRQGRDSTEAFF	TGCGCCAGCAGCAGACAGGGGCGGGATAGCACTGAAGCTTTCTTT
.	TRBV5-5	TRBJ2-4	.	CASSQILGNIQYF	TGTGCCAGCAGCCAAATCCTAGGAAACATTCAGTACTTC
.	TRBV6-5	TRBJ1-3	.	CASSYMGGSGNTIYF	TGTGCCAGCAGTTACATGGGGGGCTCTGGAAACACCATATATTTT
few	TRBV2	TRBJ1-2	.	CASSGGAHGYTF	TGTGCCAGCAGTGGAGGGGCTCATGGCTACACCTTC
.	TRBV27	TRBJ2-1	.	CASSTFQGEQFF	TGTGCCAGCAGCACCTTCCAGGGGGAGCAGTTCTTC
.	TRBV18	TRBJ2-7	.	CASSGPGSRSYEQYF	TGTGCCAGCTCGGGTCCAGGGTCCCGTTCCTACGAGCAGTACTTC
.	TRBV5-4	TRBJ2-3	TRBD2	CASSTRLAGAGDTQYF	TGTGCCAGCAGCACGCGACTAGCGGGGGCCGGAGATACGCAGTATTTT
.	TRBV7-8	TRBJ1-1	.	CASSLTGYGTEAFF	TGTGCCAGCAGCTTAACTGGTTATGGAACTGAAGCTTTCTTT
medium-sized	TRBV2	TRBJ1-1	.	CASSEAARTEAFF	TGTGCCAGCAGTGAAGCGGCGCGAACTGAAGCTTTCTTT
.	TRBV3-1/TRBV3-2	TRBJ2-1	.	CASSQGGGPYNEQFF	TGTGCCAGCAGCCAAGGAGGGGGTCCCTACAATGAGCAGTTCTTC
.	TRBV6-5	TRBJ2-7	.	CASSPPSYEQYF	TGTGCCAGCAGTCCACCCTCCTACGAGCAGTACTTC
.	TRBV5-1	TRBJ2-7	.	CASSSGDGPSYEQYF	TGCGCCAGCAGCTCCGGCGACGGACCTTCCTACGAGCAGTACTTC
.	TRBV6-5	TRBJ2-3	TRBD2	CASRTSGGDTQYF	TGTGCCAGCAGGACTAGCGGGGGGGATACGCAGTATTTT
.	TRBV5-1	TRBJ1-2	TRBD1	CASSPSGTGFGYTF	TGCGCCAGCAGCCCCTCCGGGACAGGGTTTGGCTACACCTTC
.	TRBV18	TRBJ1-5	.	CASSPQGLLSNQPQHF	TGTGCCAGCTCACCGCAGGGGTTACTCAGCAATCAGCCCCAGCATTTT
.	TRBV24-1	TRBJ2-2	.	CATSEGQGIGELFF	TGTGCCACCAGTGAGGGGCAGGGGATCGGGGAGCTGTTTTTT
.	TRBV19	TRBJ1-3	TRBD1	CASRRPGQGQTIYF	TGTGCCAGTAGGAGACCGGGACAGGGACAAACCATATATTTT
.	TRBV5-5	TRBJ1-6	.	CASSAPTGGGLRNSPLHF	TGTGCCAGCAGCGCCCCCACGGGGGGGGGCCTCCGAAATTCACCCCTCCACTTT
.	TRBV6-5	TRBJ1-6	.	CASTQTGFYSPLHF	TGTGCCAGCACCCAGACGGGTTTCTACTCACCCCTCCACTTT
.	TRBV11-2	TRBJ2-5	.	CASGSGPLGAQYF	TGTGCCAGCGGGTCGGGACCTCTTGGGGCCCAGTACTTC
.	TRBV5-1	TRBJ2-3	.	CASSVGYRASTDTQYF	TGCGCCAGCAGCGTGGGTTACAGGGCCAGCACAGATACGCAGTATTTT
.	TRBV7-2	TRBJ1-2	TRBD1	CASSPGGEEANYGYTF	TGTGCCAGCAGCCCAGGGGGGGAAGAGGCTAACTATGGCTACACCTTC
.	TRBV5-1	TRBJ2-3	TRBD2	CASSSDGLAGSTDTQYF	TGCGCCAGCAGCTCTGACGGACTAGCGGGGAGCACAGATACGCAGTATTTT
.	TRBV6-5	TRBJ2-7	TRBD2	CASSLAGGLSYEQYF	TGTGCCAGCAGTCTAGCGGGGGGTCTGTCCTACGAGCAGTACTTC